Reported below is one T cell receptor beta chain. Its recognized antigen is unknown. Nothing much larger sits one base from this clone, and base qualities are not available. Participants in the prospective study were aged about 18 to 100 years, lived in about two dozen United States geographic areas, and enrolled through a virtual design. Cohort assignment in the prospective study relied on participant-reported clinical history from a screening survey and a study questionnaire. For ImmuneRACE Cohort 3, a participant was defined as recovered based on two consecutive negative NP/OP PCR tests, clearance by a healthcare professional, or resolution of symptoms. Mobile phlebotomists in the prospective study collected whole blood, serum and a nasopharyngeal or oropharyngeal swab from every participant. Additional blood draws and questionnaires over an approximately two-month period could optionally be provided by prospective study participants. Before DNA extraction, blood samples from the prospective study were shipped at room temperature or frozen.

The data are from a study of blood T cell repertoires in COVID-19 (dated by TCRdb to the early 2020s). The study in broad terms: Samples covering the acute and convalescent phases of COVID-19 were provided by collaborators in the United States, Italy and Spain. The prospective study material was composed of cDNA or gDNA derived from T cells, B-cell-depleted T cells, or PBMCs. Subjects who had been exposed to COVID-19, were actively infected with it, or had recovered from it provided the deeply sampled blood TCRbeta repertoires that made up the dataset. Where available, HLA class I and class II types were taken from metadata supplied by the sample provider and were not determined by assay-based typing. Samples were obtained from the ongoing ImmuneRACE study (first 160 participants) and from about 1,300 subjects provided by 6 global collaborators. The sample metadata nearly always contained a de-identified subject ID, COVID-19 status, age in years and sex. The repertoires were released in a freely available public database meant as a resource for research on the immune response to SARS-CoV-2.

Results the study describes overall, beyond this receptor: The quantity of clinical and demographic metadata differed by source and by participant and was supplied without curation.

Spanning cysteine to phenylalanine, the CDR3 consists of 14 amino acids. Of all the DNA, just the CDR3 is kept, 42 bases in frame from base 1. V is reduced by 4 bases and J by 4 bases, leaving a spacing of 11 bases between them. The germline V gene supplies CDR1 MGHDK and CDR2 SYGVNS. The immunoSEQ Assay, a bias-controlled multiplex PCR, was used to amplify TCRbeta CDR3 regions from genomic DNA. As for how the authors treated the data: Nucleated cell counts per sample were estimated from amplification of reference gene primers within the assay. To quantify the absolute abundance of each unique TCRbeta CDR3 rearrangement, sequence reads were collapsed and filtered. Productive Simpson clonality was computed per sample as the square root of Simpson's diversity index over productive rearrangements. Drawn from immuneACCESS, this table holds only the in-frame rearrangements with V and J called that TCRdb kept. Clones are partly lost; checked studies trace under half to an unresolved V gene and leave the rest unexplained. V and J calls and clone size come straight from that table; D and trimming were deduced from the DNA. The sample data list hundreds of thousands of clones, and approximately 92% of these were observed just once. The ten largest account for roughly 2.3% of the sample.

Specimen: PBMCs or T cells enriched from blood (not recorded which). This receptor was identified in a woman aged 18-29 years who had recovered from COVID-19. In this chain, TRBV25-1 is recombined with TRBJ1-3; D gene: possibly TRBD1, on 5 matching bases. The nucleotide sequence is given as TGTGCCAGCAGTGGCAGGGATGCAGGAAACACCATATATTTT. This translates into CASSGRDAGNTIYF.